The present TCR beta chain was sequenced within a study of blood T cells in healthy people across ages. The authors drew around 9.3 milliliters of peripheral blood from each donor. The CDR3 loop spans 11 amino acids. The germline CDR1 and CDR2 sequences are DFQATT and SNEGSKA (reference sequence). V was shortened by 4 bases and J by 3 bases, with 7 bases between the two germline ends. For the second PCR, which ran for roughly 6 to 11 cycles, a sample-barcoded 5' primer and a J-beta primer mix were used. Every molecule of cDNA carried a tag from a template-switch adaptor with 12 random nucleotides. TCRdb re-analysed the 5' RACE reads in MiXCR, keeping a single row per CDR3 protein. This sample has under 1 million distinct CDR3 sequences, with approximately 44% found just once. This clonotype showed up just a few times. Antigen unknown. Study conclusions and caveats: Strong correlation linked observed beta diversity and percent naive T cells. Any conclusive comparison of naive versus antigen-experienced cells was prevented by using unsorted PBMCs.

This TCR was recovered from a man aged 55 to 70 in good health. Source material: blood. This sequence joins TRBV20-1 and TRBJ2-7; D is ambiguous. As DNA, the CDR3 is TGCAGTGCTATAACCGACTACGAGCAGTACTTC. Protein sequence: CSAITDYEQYF.